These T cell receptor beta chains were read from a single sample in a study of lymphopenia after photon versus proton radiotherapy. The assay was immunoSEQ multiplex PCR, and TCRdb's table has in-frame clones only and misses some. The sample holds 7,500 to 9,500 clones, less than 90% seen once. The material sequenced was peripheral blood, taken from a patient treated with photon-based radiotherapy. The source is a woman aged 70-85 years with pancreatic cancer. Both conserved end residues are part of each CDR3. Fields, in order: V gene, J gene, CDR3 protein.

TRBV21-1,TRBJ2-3,CASSTHETDTQYF
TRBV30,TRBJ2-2,CAWSRDRGRPGELFF
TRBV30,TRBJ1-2,CAWSLIYGYTF
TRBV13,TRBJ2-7,CASSLGLQDYEQYF
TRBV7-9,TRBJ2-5,CASSGGTGGRETQYF
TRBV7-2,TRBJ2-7,CASGDEGLAVYEQYF
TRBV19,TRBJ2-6,CASSAQGAGANVLTF
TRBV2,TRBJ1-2,CASSADRGGGGYTF
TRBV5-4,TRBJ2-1,CASSPGLAGGPGNEQFF
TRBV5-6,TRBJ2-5,CASSLLPVGETQYF
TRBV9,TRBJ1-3,CASSVDNRHSGNTIYF
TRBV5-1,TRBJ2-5,CASRGGRSLGAETQYF
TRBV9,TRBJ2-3,CASSVVDGVGDTQYF
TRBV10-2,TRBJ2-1,CASNGGNEQFF
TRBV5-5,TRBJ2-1,CASSLAGGEGSYNEQFF